A single T cell receptor (beta chain) is shown here with its context. As originally analysed: Reference gene primer amplification gave nucleated cell count estimates. Sequenced by immunoSEQ multiplex PCR; TCRdb stores in-frame clones only, minus some. That table furnishes V, J and clone size, whereas the DNA furnished D and trimming. Of 45,000 to 55,000 clones in the sample, about 83% were seen once. This specimen belongs to a study of blood T cell repertoires in COVID-19. About the research overall: Donors in the United States, Italy and Spain gave samples during acute or convalescent COVID-19. PBMCs, B-cell-depleted T cells, or T cells were the source of the cDNA or gDNA that made up the material.

The V gene end was trimmed by 4 bases and the J gene end by 5 bases; junction bases not matched to a gene: 10. Per germline, CDR1 LGHDT and CDR2 YNNKEL (reference sequence). The CDR3 extends over 15 amino acids. This clonotype originated in a woman of 80 years or more with acute or convalescent COVID-19. The chain joins TRBV3-1 (or the pseudogene TRBV3-2) to TRBJ2-5, with 7 nucleotides matching TRBD2. Sequencing used peripheral blood. CDR3 region: CASSRTRTNGETQYF. Here the CDR3 DNA reads TGTGCCAGCAGCCGGACTAGAACGAACGGGGAGACCCAGTACTTC.